The present T cell receptor (beta chain) was sequenced within a study of shared clonotypes between healthy human individuals. Concerning this clone: The target antigen is unknown.

Germline V gives CDR1 MDHEN, CDR2 SYDVKM. The CDR3 runs to 13 residues. Trimming removed 6 bases at V and 2 bases at J, with 10 bases between. Deep-level assay runs were performed. As handled by the study authors: Because ImmunoSEQ provided only junction sequences with no quality scores, the filtering differed. TCRdb's copy holds only in-frame clones and misses some; the assay was immunoSEQ multiplex PCR. The DNA was the basis for D and trimming; V, J and clone size are from that table. This sample yields 1.4 million or so clones, of which roughly 98.5% are seen a single time; approximately 0.38% belongs to the top ten. Findings of the study overall: Although depth was large, rarefaction showed that sequencing of the sorted subsets was incomplete. Only blood samples were collected, and tissue repertoires likely differ.

The clonotype was recovered from a man between 25 and 39 years old in good health. Sequenced input: naive CD4+ T cells sorted from blood. Documented subset: CD45RA+ positively selected. The V call is TRBV28, the J call TRBJ1-2; D is ambiguous. CDR3 residues: CASRYGSNYGYTF. DNA for the CDR3: TGTGCCAGCAGATATGGAAGCAACTATGGCTACACCTTC.